One TCR beta chain is described in this entry. This clone was seen more than once but under ten times. Its antigen remains unidentified. No much larger clone exists at a distance of one base, and base qualities are not known. The CDR3 sequence holds 15 residues, the cysteine and phenylalanine included. Just CDR3 DNA is preserved here, 45 bases in frame from base 1. V lost 9 bases and J lost 1 base, and the count of bases not matched to a germline gene is 10. From a lookup of the germline V gene (reference sequence), CDR1 and CDR2 are MNHNY and SVGAGI. This sample was taken from a study of shared T cell receptors in the human thymus (dated by TCRdb to the early 2020s). About the study as a whole: The study examined how self-reactive, shared T-cell receptor alpha chains are generated in the human thymus.

Library method: the immunoSEQ multiplex PCR assay. Entries here come from immuneACCESS through TCRdb and include only in-frame sequences with V and J called. Some clones fail to appear in such tables; in the studies checked, an unresolved V gene covers under half of the shortfall, and the cause of the remainder is unknown. Counted in this sample were about 610,000 clones; 70% to 90% of them appeared once. Clones ranked in the top ten supply 0.008% to 0.011% of the sample. The same data also contributed to another study, on human thymus T cells. From that second study: Donors were immunologically healthy infants undergoing open corrective cardiac surgery for congenital heart defects in Finland. Thymus tissue was obtained as surgical resects removed during corrective cardiac surgery. V and J gene segment usage appeared biased in both thymic and peripheral blood repertoires. Highly overlapping thymic TCR repertoires among unrelated individuals were reported in the related research. The study characterized TCR alpha and beta repertoires from about 8 infant thymus samples and a few related peripheral blood samples. The infant donors were roughly 7 to 244 days old, and the cohort included roughly six males and a couple of females. Thymocytes were freed from the tissue by mechanical means and kept at -70 degrees C as pellets of roughly 8.5-31 million cells. Genomic DNA was extracted from frozen cell pellets with a QIAsymphony instrument. TCRB and TCRAD loci were amplified from a standardized quantity of quality-controlled genomic DNA using the immunoSEQ multiplex PCR assay. Amplicons spanned the V(D)J region at a length sufficient to cover the CDR3 and identify V and J genes. The amplicons were sequenced on an Illumina platform via the commercial immunoSEQ service. Corrections for primer bias and sequencing errors followed previously described methods, while TCRAD and TCRB definitions were based on the IMGT database. The repertoires were analysed using immunoSEQ Analyzer 3.0 and VDJTools for basic statistics, V/J segment usage, diversity estimates, rarefaction and pairwise overlap. Diversity was estimated using the Chao1, ChaoE, Efron-Thisted, Shannon and inverse Simpson indices, and was also estimated on datasets down-sampled to the size of the smallest sample. Repertoire overlap was determined by strict matching of CDR3 nucleotide sequence, V gene and J gene, and Jaccard-based multidimensional scaling clustering was applied. On average, thymus samples yielded roughly 770,000 unique TCRB clonotypes, whereas blood samples yielded about 84,000.

The receptor's source is a boy under two years old with a congenital heart defect. Donor details come from another sample of the same person, matched by shared clones. Here the chain combines TRBV6-6 and TRBJ2-3; 7 bases in the middle match TRBD1. Sequences were obtained from thymocytes. The CDR3 protein is CASRLQGPGTDTQYF. The base sequence is TGTGCCAGTCGCCTACAGGGGCCGGGCACAGATACGCAGTATTTT.